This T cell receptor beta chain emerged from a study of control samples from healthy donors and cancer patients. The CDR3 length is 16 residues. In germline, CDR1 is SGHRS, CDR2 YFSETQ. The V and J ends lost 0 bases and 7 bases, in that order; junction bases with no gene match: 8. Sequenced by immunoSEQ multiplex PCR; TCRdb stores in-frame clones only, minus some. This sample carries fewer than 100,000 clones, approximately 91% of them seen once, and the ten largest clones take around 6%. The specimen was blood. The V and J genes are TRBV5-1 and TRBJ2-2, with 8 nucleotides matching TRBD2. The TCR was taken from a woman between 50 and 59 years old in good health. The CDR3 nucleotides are TGCGCCAGCAGCTTGGACCCGGGGGGGCCTTTCGGGGAGCTGTTTTTT. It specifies CASSLDPGGPFGELFF.